The 9 T cell receptor beta chains below come from one sample, sequenced in a study of shared clonotypes between healthy human individuals. Profiling relied on immunoSEQ multiplex PCR, and the TCRdb table lists in-frame clones only, not all of them. The table lists around 2.5 million clones, 80% to 95% of them singletons. Sequenced material: naive CD4+ T cells from PBMCs. Subset specified: CD45RA+ positively selected. The receptors derive from a man aged 18-30 years in good health. Some clones in this sample may be carry-over from other donors' samples.

The rearrangement links TRBV28 to TRBJ1-5; D remains ambiguous. Looked up from germline, CDR1 is MDHEN and CDR2 is SYDVKM. The CDR3 runs to 12 residues. The ends were cut back, 10 bases at V and 6 bases at J, with 13 bases in the middle. CDR3 protein: CATESSVQPQHF. The CDR3 bases are TGTGCCACCGAATCGTCGGTTCAGCCCCAGCATTTT.

The V gene is TRBV28, the J gene TRBJ2-1; unclear D gene. Per the germline V gene, CDR1 is MDHEN and CDR2 is SYDVKM. Trimming removed 7 bases from V and 0 bases from J, with 16 bases in between. The CDR3 is 16 amino acids. The CDR3 region has the DNA TGTGCCAGCACCCCCTCTGGTGGAAGCTCCTACAATGAGCAGTTCTTC. Protein sequence: CASTPSGGSSYNEQFF.

Turning to this clone: Other nucleotide sequences in the sample specify the same CDR3. The chain joins TRBV7-6 to TRBJ2-3, with TRBD1 matching over 8 bases. This CDR3 comprises 14 residues. The germline V gene has CDR1 SGHVS and CDR2 FNYEAQ. With 5 bases clipped from V and 3 bases from J, the junction kept 4 bases outside the gene matches. CDR3 DNA sequence: TGTGCCAGCAGCCGAGGACAGGGAACAGATACGCAGTATTTT. It translates to CASSRGQGTDTQYF.

The rearrangement joins TRBV27 to TRBJ2-2; 12 nucleotides agree with TRBD2. The CDR3 is 16 amino acids. The J segment lost 2 bases and the V segment lost 6 bases, leaving 4 bases of the junction unmatched. Germline V gene lookup returns CDR1 MNHEY and CDR2 SMNVEV (reference sequence). The CDR3 DNA follows: TGTGCCAGCAGACGACTAGCGGGGGTCAACACCGGGGAGCTGTTTTTT. Protein product: CASRRLAGVNTGELFF.

The chain has TRBV7-2 and TRBJ1-5; a possible D gene is TRBD1 (6 bases). CDR3 length equals 13 residues. The germline V gene encodes CDR1 SGHTA and CDR2 FQGNSA. Trimming took off 7 bases at V and 7 bases at J, with 14 bases between the two ends. Here the CDR3 DNA reads TGTGCCAGCAATAACAGGGTAGGACAGCCCCAGCATTTT. Its translation is CASNNRVGQPQHF.

This chain uses TRBV7-6 with TRBJ1-4; D not certain. The CDR3 has 11 amino acids. Per germline, CDR1 SGHVS and CDR2 FNYEAQ. Trimming took 4 bases from V and 10 from J, leaving 7 bases between them. Written as DNA, the CDR3 is TGTGCCAGCAGCTCCCGGGGAAAACTGTTTTTT. Its protein is CASSSRGKLFF.

The gene calls are TRBV5-1 and TRBJ2-2; no clear D gene. CDR3 size: 16 residues. The germline V and J ends were trimmed by 4 bases and 6 bases, with 19 bases remaining between them. The germline gives CDR1 SGHRS, CDR2 YFSETQ. This CDR3 reads CASSRPEGYVPGELFF. CDR3 nucleotides: TGCGCCAGCAGCCGACCTGAAGGGTATGTCCCCGGGGAGCTGTTTTTT.

The CDR3 DNA sequence: TGCGCCACCACGTTATCGAGCGGGAGGATTACAGATACGCAGTATTTT. Its protein product is CATTLSSGRITDTQYF. This chain connects TRBV4-1 to TRBJ2-3; 9 bases are shared with TRBD2. From germline, CDR1 is MGHRA and CDR2 YSYEKL. This CDR3 is built from 16 residues. Trimming cost V 10 bases and J 3 bases; bases outside gene matches: 14.

This clone appeared once. The chain has TRBV6-5 and TRBJ2-7; TRBD1 matches at 11 bases. Germline V CDR1 and CDR2: MNHEY, SVGAGI. V was clipped by 5 bases and J by 4 bases; unmatched bases: 4. CDR3 length: 14 amino acids. The CDR3 nucleotides are TGTGCCAGCAGTAAGGACAGGGGGCGGTACGAGCAGTACTTC. It specifies CASSKDRGRYEQYF.